A single sample is the source of the 3 T cell receptor beta chains below, sequenced in a study of neurological immune-mediated disorders. Via MiXCR, TCRdb re-called the 5' RACE reads, giving one row per CDR3 protein. The sample has approximately 50,000 distinct CDR3 sequences, approximately 5.8% seen once. The sample was CD4+ T cells from blood. The receptors derive from a woman aged 18-35 years with multiple sclerosis.

This clonotype was counted many times. This chain joins TRBV7-2 and TRBJ1-2; 8 bases are shared with TRBD1. CDR1 and CDR2 (germline): SGHTA, FQGNSA. The CDR3 length is 16 residues. Trimming cost V 2 bases and J 1 base; bases outside gene matches: 6. In DNA form, the CDR3 reads TGTGCCAGCAGCTTAACCTACAGGGGGGATAACTATGGCTACACCTTC. Translated: CASSLTYRGDNYGYTF.

This clonotype has at least ten counts. The genes are TRBV28 and TRBJ2-3; 14 positions match TRBD2. Germline loops: CDR1 MDHEN, CDR2 SYDVKM. J lost 10 bases, V lost 6 bases, and 0 bases had no gene match. This CDR3 has 12 amino acids. The CDR3 DNA sequence: TGTGCCAGCAGGACTAGCGGGGGGGCGCAGTATTTT. Translation gives CASRTSGGAQYF.

This clonotype has a count of ten or more. V usage is TRBV7-6 and J usage is TRBJ2-1, with 7 bases aligning to TRBD1. J lost 0 bases, V lost 5 bases, and 4 bases had no gene match. Germline lookup yields CDR1 SGHVS and CDR2 FNYEAQ. The CDR3 totals 15 residues. The CDR3 DNA follows: TGTGCCAGCAGCCGCCGACAGGGCTCCTACAATGAGCAGTTCTTC. It specifies CASSRRQGSYNEQFF.